This T cell receptor (beta chain) was retrieved from a study of spatial heterogeneity in lung cancer. The presence of a unique molecular identifier marked each TCR cDNA molecule. One entry per CDR3 protein, called by TCRdb with MiXCR from the 5' RACE reads. The table has some 40,000 distinct CDR3 sequences, 5% to 6.5% seen once. V shed 3 bases and J shed 0 bases, with 13 bases lying between them. In germline, CDR1 is SGDLS, CDR2 YYNGEE. This CDR3 is built from 16 residues. Only a few counts were recorded for this clonotype. The time point denotes: sample taken at primary tumor resection. The sequence was obtained from a female donor with early-stage non-small cell lung cancer. Sequenced here: PBMCs, sampled at surgery. The V gene is TRBV9, the J gene TRBJ1-3; D is uncertain. The CDR3: CASSGSSAASGNTIYF. In DNA, the CDR3 is TGTGCCAGCAGCGGGTCTTCAGCAGCCTCTGGAAACACCATATATTTT.